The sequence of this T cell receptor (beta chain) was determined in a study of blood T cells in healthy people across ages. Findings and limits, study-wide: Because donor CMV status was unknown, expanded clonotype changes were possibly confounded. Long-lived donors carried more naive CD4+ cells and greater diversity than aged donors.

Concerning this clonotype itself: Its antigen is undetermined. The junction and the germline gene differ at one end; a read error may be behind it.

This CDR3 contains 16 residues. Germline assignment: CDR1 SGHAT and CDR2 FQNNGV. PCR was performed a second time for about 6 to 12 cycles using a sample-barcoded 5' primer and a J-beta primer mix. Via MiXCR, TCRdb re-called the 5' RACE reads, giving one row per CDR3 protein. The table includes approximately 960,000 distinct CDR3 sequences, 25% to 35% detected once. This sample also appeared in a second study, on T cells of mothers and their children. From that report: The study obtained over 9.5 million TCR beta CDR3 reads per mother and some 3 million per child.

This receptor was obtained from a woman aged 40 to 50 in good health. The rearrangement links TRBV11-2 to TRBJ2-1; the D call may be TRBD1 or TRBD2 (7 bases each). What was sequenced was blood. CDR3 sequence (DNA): TGTGCCAGCAGCGCAAAACAGGGGAGGGTCAGCAATGAGCGGTTCTTC. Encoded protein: CASSAKQGRVSNERFF.